This T cell receptor beta chain was profiled in a study of cytomegalovirus exposure and HLA in healthy donors (dated by TCRdb to about 2017). Regarding the study in general: The roughly 700 repertoires of the first cohort and the 110 or so validation repertoires were produced on the same platform, according to a later analysis. In addition to the first cohort of 666 subjects, a separate validation cohort of 130 or so different subjects was used. The study aimed to test whether cataloging public T cell receptors could reveal signatures of past pathogen exposure. The study combined high-throughput TCR immunosequencing, statistical association of individual TCRs with disease status, and machine learning to predict cytomegalovirus infection status. The research as a whole found: The classifier was reported to diagnose cytomegalovirus status with high specificity and sensitivity in both the original cohort and the validation cohort. In a later analysis, TCRs clustered in the first cohort were found to also tend to co-occur in the roughly 130 validation repertoires, with roughly 93% of cluster scores above 0. Across donors, most TCR sequences were observed very rarely, whereas some public TCRs were present in many individuals. The study gave a list of 150 to 200 TCR beta chains associated with cytomegalovirus. In vitro tests confirmed that a few of the cytomegalovirus-associated TCR beta chains recognize cytomegalovirus antigens. It was suggested by the authors that the approach could potentially be generalized to other disease states and immunological phenotypes. All 120 or so repertoires were used to score co-occurrence in the validation cohort in a later analysis, because that analysis had no HLA typing for the cohort.

CDR1 and CDR2, looked up from the germline V gene, are SGHTA and FQGTGA. V is pruned by 4 bases and J by 9 bases, leaving 11 bases of the junction without a gene match. The CDR3 spans 16 residues, from the cysteine through the phenylalanine. Just the 48-base CDR3 DNA is kept, in frame starting at base 1. Concerning this clone: Its antigen is unknown. Base-call qualities are not available, and no considerably larger clone is one nucleotide away.

Separate from the approximately 670-subject first cohort, the validation cohort of roughly 110 subjects was the group to which the donors belonged. Receptor amplification or capture employed the immunoSEQ multiplex PCR assay. The source study handled its data this way. To diagnose cytomegalovirus status from the catalog of TCR beta chain sequences, a statistical classification framework was built. Held by TCRdb, this immuneACCESS table contains in-frame sequences only and omits some clones. Under half of the omission traces to an unresolved V gene where checked; the cause of the rest is unknown. V, J and clone size reflect that table, while D and trimming were determined from the DNA. The sample records fewer than 200,000 clones, approximately 86% of which are singletons. Of the sample, approximately 2.4% is held by the ten largest clones.

This receptor was taken from a man aged 18 to 35 in good health and CMV-seropositive. The sample was PBMCs. The rearrangement joined TRBV7-3 to TRBJ2-1; TRBD2 matches 11 bases in the middle. The nucleotide sequence reads as follows: TGTGCCAGCAGCTCGGAATATCGACTAGCGGGAAGTGAGCAGTTCTTC. This encodes CASSSEYRLAGSEQFF. With all but the CDR3 taken from the reference TRBV7-3 and TRBJ2-1 genes, the full variable domain is: GAGVSQTPSNKVTEKGKYVELRCDPISGHTALYWYRQSLGQGPEFLIYFQGTGAADDSGLPNDRFFAVRPEGSVSTLKIQRTERGDSAVYLCASSSEYRLAGSEQFFGPGTRLTVL.